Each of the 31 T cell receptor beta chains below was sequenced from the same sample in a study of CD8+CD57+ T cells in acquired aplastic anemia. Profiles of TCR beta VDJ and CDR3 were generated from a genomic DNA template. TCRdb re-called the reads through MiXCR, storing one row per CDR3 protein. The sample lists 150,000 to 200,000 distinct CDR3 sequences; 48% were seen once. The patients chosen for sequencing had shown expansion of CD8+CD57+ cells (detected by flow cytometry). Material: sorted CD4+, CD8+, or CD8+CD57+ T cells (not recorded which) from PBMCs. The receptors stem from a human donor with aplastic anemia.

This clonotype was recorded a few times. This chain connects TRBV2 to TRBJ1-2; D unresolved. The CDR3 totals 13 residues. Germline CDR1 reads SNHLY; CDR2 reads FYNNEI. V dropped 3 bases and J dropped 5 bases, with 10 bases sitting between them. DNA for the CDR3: TGTGCCAGCAGTGACGAACAGTTGTATGGCTACACCTTC. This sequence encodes CASSDEQLYGYTF.

CDR3 coding DNA: TGTGCCAGCAGCTCCCCTTCGGGACACGAGCAGTACTTC. Its protein product is CASSSPSGHEQYF. The chain recombines TRBV7-2 with TRBJ2-7; D assignment may be TRBD1 or TRBD2 (5 bases each). Trimming took off 4 bases at V and 5 bases at J, with 12 bases between the two ends. Germline values: CDR1 SGHTA, CDR2 FQGNSA. CDR3 length: 13 residues.

In DNA form, the CDR3 reads TGTGCCACCAGTGATTCAACTAGCGGGAGGGGGAACGAGCAGTACTTC. Its translation is CATSDSTSGRGNEQYF. V and J are TRBV24-1 and TRBJ2-7; 13 bases align to TRBD2. With V trimmed by 2 bases and J by 5 bases, 5 bases remained unmatched. Germline lookup yields CDR1 KGHDR and CDR2 SFDVKD. CDR3 length: 16 residues.

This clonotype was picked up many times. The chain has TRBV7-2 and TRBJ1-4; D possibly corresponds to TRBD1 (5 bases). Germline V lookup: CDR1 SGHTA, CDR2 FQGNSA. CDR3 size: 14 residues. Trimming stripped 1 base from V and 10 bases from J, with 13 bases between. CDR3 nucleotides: TGTGCCAGCAGCTTAGAAACAGGTGTGGGAAAACTGTTTTTT. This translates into CASSLETGVGKLFF.

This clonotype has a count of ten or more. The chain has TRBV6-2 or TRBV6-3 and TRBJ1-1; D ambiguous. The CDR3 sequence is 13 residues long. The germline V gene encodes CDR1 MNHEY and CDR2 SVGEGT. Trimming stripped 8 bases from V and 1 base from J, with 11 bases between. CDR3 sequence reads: CASSTGWNTEAFF. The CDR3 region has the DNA TGTGCCAGCTCTACGGGGTGGAACACTGAAGCTTTCTTT.

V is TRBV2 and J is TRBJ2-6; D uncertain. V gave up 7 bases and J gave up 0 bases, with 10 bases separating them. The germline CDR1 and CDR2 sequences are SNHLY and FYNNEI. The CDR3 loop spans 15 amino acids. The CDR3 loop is CASKVSVSGANVLTF. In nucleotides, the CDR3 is TGTGCCAGCAAGGTATCCGTCTCTGGGGCCAACGTCCTGACTTTC.

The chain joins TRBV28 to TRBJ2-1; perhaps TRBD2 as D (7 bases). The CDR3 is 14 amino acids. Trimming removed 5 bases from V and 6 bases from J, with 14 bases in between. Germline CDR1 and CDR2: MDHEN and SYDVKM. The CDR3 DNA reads TGTGCCAGCAGTCGGTGGGGGGGCGGCAATGAGCAGTTCTTC. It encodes CASSRWGGGNEQFF.

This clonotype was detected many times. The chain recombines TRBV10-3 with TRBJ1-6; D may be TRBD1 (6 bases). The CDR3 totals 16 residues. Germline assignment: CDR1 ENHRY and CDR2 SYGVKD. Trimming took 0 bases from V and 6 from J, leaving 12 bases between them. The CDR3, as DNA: TGTGCCATCAGTGAGTCGCGGGGGGCCCCTAATTCACCCCTCCACTTT. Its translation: CAISESRGAPNSPLHF.

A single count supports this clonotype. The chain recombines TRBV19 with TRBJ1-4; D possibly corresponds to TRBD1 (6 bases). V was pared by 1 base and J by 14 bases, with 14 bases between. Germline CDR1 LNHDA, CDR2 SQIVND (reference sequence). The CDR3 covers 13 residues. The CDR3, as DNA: TGTGCCAGTAGTATAGCAGGGGATCTAACCCTGTTTTTT. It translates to CASSIAGDLTLFF.

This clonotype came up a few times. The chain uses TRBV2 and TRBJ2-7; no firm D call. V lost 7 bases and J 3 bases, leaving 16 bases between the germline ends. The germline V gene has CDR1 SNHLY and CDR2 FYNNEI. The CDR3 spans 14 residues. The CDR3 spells CASKRTNVVYEQYF. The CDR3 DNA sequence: TGTGCCAGCAAGAGGACCAACGTTGTCTACGAGCAGTACTTC.

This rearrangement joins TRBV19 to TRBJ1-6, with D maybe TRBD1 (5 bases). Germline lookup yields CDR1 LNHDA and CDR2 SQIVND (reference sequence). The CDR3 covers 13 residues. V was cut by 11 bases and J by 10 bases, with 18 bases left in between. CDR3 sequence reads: CAVRQDQGSPLHF. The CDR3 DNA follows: TGTGCCGTCAGGCAGGACCAGGGATCACCCCTCCACTTT.

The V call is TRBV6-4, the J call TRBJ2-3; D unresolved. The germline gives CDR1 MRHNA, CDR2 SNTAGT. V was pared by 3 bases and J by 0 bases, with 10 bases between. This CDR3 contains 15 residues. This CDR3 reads CASSEDGSSTDTQYF. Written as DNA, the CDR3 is TGTGCCAGCAGTGAGGACGGTTCTAGCACAGATACGCAGTATTTT.

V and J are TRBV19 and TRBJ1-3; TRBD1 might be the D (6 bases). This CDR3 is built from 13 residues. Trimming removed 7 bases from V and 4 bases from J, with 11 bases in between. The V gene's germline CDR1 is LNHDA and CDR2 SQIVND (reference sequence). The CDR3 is CASNGQIGNTIYF. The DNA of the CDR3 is TGTGCCAGTAATGGACAGATAGGAAACACCATATATTTT. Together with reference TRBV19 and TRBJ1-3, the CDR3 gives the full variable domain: DGGITQSPKYLFRKEGQNVTLSCEQNLNHDAMYWYRQDPGQGLRLIYYSQIVNDFQKGDIAEGYSVSREKKESFPLTVTSAQKNPTAFYLCASNGQIGNTIYFGEGSWLTVV.

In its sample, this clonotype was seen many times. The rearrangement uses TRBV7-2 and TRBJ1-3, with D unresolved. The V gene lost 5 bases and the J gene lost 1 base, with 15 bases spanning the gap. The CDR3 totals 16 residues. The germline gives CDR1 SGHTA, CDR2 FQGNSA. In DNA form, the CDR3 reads TGTGCCAGCAGCCCCGACCCTATCGGGTCTGGAAACACCATATATTTT. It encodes CASSPDPIGSGNTIYF.

CDR3 nucleotides: TGTGCCAGCAGCCCGCGATTGGATACTGAAGCTTTCTTT. Translation gives CASSPRLDTEAFF. The rearrangement joins TRBV7-2 to TRBJ1-1; the D is unclear. The CDR3 runs to 13 residues. V gave up 5 bases and J gave up 5 bases, with 12 bases separating them. Germline values: CDR1 SGHTA, CDR2 FQGNSA.

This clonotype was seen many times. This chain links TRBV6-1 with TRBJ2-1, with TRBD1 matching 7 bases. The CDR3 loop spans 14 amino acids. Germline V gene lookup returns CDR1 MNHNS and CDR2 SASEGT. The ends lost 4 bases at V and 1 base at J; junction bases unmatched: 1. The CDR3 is CASSGQGSYNEQFF. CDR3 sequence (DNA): TGTGCCAGCAGTGGACAGGGTTCCTACAATGAGCAGTTCTTC.

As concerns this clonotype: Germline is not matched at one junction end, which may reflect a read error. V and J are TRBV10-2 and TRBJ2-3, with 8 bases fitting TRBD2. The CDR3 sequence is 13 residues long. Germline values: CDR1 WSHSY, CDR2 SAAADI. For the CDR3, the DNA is TGTGCCCTGGGTGCGGGGGGCCCAGATACGCAGTATTTT. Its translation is CALGAGGPDTQYF.

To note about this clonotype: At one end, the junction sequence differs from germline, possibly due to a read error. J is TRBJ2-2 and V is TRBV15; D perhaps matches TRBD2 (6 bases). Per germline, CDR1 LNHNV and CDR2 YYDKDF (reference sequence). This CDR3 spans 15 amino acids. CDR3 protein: CATAVRAGGAGELFF. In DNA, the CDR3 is TGCGCCACAGCGGTTAGGGCAGGAGGGGCCGGGGAGCTGTTTTTT.

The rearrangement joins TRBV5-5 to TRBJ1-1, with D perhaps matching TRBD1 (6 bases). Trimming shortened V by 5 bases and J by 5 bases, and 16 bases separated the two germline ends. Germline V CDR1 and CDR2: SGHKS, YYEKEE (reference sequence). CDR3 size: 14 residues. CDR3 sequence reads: CASSQEGVRTEAFF. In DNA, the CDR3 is TGTGCCAGCAGTCAGGAGGGGGTTCGGACTGAAGCTTTCTTT.

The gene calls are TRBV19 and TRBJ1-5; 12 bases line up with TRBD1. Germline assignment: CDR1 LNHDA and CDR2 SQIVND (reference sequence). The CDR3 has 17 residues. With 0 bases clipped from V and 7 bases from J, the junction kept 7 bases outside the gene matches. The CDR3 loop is CASSIDRDRGLEQPQHF. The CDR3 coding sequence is TGTGCCAGTAGTATAGACAGGGACAGGGGGCTGGAGCAGCCCCAGCATTTT.

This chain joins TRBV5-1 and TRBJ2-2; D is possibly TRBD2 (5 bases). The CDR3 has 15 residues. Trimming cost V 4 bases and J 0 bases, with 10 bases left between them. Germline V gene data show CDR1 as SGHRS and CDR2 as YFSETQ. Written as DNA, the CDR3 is TGCGCCAGCAGCCCCTGGGGAGCGAACACCGGGGAGCTGTTTTTT. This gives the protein CASSPWGANTGELFF.

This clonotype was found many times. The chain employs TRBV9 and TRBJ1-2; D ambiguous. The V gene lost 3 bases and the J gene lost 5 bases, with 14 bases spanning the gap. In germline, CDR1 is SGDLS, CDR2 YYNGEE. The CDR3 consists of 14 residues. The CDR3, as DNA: TGTGCCAGCAGCGAACGAACGGGGTTTTATGGCTACACCTTC. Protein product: CASSERTGFYGYTF.

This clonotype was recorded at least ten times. The chain's CDR3 is CASSGTGTKAFF. CDR3 nucleotide sequence: TGTGCCAGTAGTGGCACCGGGACGAAAGCTTTCTTT. This chain joins TRBV19 and TRBJ1-1, with D perhaps TRBD1 (5 bases). CDR3 size: 12 residues. Germline assignment: CDR1 LNHDA and CDR2 SQIVND (reference sequence). Trimming left V 5 bases short and J 9 bases short, with 13 bases between.

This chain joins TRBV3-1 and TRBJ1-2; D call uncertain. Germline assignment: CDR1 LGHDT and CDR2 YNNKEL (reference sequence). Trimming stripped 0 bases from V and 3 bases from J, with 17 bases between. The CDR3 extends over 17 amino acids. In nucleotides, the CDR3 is TGTGCCAGCAGCCAAGAGGGAGGACCGCCGTCCTACTATGGCTACACCTTC. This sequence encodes CASSQEGGPPSYYGYTF.

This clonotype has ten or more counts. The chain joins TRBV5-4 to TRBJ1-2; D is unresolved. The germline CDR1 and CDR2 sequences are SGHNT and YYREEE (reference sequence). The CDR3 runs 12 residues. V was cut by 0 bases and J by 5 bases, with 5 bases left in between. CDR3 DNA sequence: TGTGCCAGCAGCTTGGAGACTTATGGCTACACCTTC. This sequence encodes CASSLETYGYTF.

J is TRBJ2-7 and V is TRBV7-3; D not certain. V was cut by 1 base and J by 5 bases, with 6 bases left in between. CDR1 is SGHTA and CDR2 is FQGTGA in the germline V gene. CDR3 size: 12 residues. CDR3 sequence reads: CASSLNRNEQYF. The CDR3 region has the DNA TGTGCCAGCAGCTTAAACCGGAACGAGCAGTACTTC.

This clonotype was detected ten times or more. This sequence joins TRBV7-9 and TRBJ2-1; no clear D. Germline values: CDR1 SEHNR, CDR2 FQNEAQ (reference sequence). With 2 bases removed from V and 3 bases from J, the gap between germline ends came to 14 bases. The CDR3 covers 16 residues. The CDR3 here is CASSLRPTDVYNEQFF. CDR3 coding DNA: TGTGCCAGCAGCTTACGTCCCACGGATGTCTACAATGAGCAGTTCTTC.

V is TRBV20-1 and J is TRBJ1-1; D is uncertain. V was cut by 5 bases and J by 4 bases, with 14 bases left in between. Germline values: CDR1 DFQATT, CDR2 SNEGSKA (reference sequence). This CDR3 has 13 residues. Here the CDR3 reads CSADVRPGTEAFF. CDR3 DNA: TGCAGTGCTGACGTCCGCCCCGGCACTGAAGCTTTCTTT.

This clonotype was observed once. The CDR3 protein is CAISEGQGDEQYF. CDR3 in DNA: TGTGCCATCAGTGAGGGACAGGGGGACGAGCAGTACTTC. The V and J genes are TRBV10-3 and TRBJ2-7; 10 bases line up with TRBD1. Germline V gene data show CDR1 as ENHRY and CDR2 as SYGVKD. The junction had 0 bases not matched to a gene; V was cut back by 2 bases and J by 5 bases. The CDR3 sequence is 13 residues long.

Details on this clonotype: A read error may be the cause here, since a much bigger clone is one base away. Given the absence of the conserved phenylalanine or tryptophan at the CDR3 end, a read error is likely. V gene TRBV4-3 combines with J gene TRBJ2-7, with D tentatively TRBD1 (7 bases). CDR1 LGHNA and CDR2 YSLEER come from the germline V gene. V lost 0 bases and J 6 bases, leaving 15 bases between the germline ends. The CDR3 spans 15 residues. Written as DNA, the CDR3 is TGCGCCAGCAGCCAAGATGGGCAGGGGGGAGGCGAGCAGTACCTC. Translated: CASSQDGQGGGEQYL.

The CDR3 sequence: CSAREDGLSELFF. CDR3 DNA sequence: TGCAGTGCTAGAGAAGACGGTCTAAGTGAGCTGTTTTTT. V is TRBV20-1 and J is TRBJ2-2; D is undetermined. In germline, CDR1 is DFQATT, CDR2 SNEGSKA (reference sequence). The CDR3 consists of 13 residues. Trimming took 0 bases from V and 11 from J, leaving 13 bases between them.